Listed below are T cell receptor beta chains from one sample, sequenced in a study of CD8 T cells in Susac syndrome. TCRdb reprocessed the immunoSEQ multiplex PCR reads with MiXCR, giving one entry per CDR3 protein. This repertoire shows roughly 130,000 distinct CDR3 sequences, 90% to 95% found once; its top ten account for more than 0.095%. Input material: CD4+ T cells from PBMCs. These receptor sequences come from a human donor in good health. The conserved cysteine and the conserved F or W are not part of the CDR3 here. The order of the fields is V gene, clone size, J gene, CDR3 protein. Clone size is shown for a subset of rows, as once, few, many or a class of expanded clone.

TRBV30	-	TRBJ1-1	AWITTPGRGHGRNTEAF
TRBV15	-	TRBJ2-7	ATSRALDYEQY
TRBV7-2	-	TRBJ1-1	ASSLGNRREAF
TRBV25-1	-	TRBJ2-7	ASSVGGPPY
TRBV3-1	once	TRBJ2-1	ASSQAPGYEQF
TRBV5-4	-	TRBJ1-1	ASSLANPGQGFGAF
TRBV19	-	TRBJ1-5	ASAEDRAQPQH
TRBV5-1	-	TRBJ2-5	ASRITGPQETQY
TRBV5-4	-	TRBJ2-7	ASSLRGGPYEQY
TRBV28	-	TRBJ2-7	ASSRNRGVYEQY
TRBV29-1	-	TRBJ2-3	SVDSNGGRTQY
TRBV5-1	-	TRBJ2-1	ASSLGAGEQF
TRBV24-1	-	TRBJ1-2	ATSDSQGGYT
TRBV20-1	-	TRBJ1-6	SALQASYNSPLH
TRBV5-8	-	TRBJ1-4	ASSAGQGAFNEKLF
TRBV5-1	-	TRBJ2-3	ASSLDASTDTQY
TRBV20-1	-	TRBJ2-7	SARVGPFYEQY
TRBV18	-	TRBJ2-3	ASSPVAGGSTDTQY